This record concerns one T cell receptor (beta chain) sequence. What it recognizes is unknown. The sample's time point: cycle 4 day 1 (C4D1), after five to seven weeks of nivolumab. Every patient had relapsed following autologous stem cell transplantation, and cohorts differed in brentuximab vedotin exposure. From thawed PBMCs, CD4+ T cells were purified using magnetic negative selection. Complete response, partial response or progressive disease was recorded as best response. The CDR3 runs 17 residues. The ends were cut back, 1 base at V and 0 bases at J, with 13 bases in the middle. Per the germline V gene, CDR1 is SGHVS and CDR2 is FQNEAQ. The data were obtained in a study of PD-1 blockade in classical Hodgkin lymphoma. Whole-study findings and limits: A reduction in baseline TCR diversity was reportedly seen in newly diagnosed patients relative to healthy donors. CD8+ TCR diversity did not rise significantly by C4D1, unlike CD4+. Complete responders matched newly diagnosed patients in baseline diversity.

Repertoires were generated with immunoSEQ multiplex PCR, while TCRdb's copy carries only in-frame clones and drops some. The sample shows 30,000 to 35,000 clones, around 84% of them seen only once. The clonotype was recovered from a human donor with classical Hodgkin lymphoma. The sample consisted of CD4+ T cells from blood, taken before the fourth cycle of nivolumab. The V gene is TRBV7-8, the J gene TRBJ1-3; a weak D match, TRBD1 (6 bases). The CDR3 region is CASSLVPGQGSGNTIYF. The CDR3 DNA reads as TGTGCCAGCAGCTTAGTTCCGGGACAAGGCTCTGGAAACACCATATATTTT.